The 2 T cell receptor beta chains below were found in one sample sequenced in a study of molecular identifiers for immune sequencing clone quantification. TCRdb ran MiXCR on the PCR reads and lists one entry per CDR3 protein. Seen here are roughly 10,000 distinct CDR3 sequences, approximately 19% observed once, and the top ten hold 1.7%. Material for sequencing was naive CD8+ T cells from blood, with Jurkat cell RNA spiked in. Subset reported: FACS-sorted CD8+CD4-CCR7+CD45RA+ naive T cells. These receptors were obtained from a human donor in good health. Some libraries in this study had Jurkat cell RNA spiked in.

This clonotype was detected a few times. Given a much more abundant clone one base away, this may be a read error. The chain uses TRBV29-1 and TRBJ2-7, with unresolved D. Germline CDR1 is SQVTM and CDR2 is ANQGSEA. This CDR3 is built from 13 residues. The CDR3 reads CGVAHRLAYEQYF. CDR3 DNA sequence: TGCGGCGTGGCTCACCGGCTGGCCTACGAGCAGTACTTC.

The sample holds many counts of this clonotype. The J gene is TRBJ2-1, the V gene TRBV7-6; D possibly corresponds to TRBD1 (5 bases). From germline, CDR1 is SGHVS and CDR2 FNYEAQ. Deletions cut 8 bases from V and 8 bases from J, with 19 bases between. CDR3 length: 14 residues. The CDR3 DNA reads as TGTGCCAGCCGGATCGGACCAGGGTCGGATGAGCAGTTCTTC. As protein: CASRIGPGSDEQFF. The full variable domain, in which reference TRBV7-6 and TRBJ2-1 provide the parts outside the CDR3, is GAGVSQSPRYKVTKRGQDVALRCDPISGHVSLYWYRQALGQGPEFLTYFNYEAQQDKSGLPNDRFSAERPEGSISTLTIQRTEQRDSAMYRCASRIGPGSDEQFFGPGTRLTVL.